Listed below are T cell receptor beta chains from one sample, sequenced in a study of STAT5B mutations in CD4+ large granular lymphocyte leukemia. Sequencing was performed with immunoSEQ multiplex PCR; in TCRdb, only in-frame clones are kept and a portion is missing. The data contain fewer than 40,000 clones, around four fifths of them seen just once; the ten biggest clones take up roughly 2.5%. The specimen was CD4+ T cells from blood buffy coats. Receptors originate from a human donor in good health. CDR3s leave out the opening cysteine and the closing phenylalanine or tryptophan.

v_call	cdr3_aa
TRBV5-6	ASSLLRGNTEAF
TRBV11-2	ASSSSTGSGEQY
TRBV6-1	ASSEASQGSNQPQH
TRBV4-2	ASSQDRDWDTQY
TRBV19	ASSMLGSYNEQF
TRBV5-6	ASTPGPSTDTQY
TRBV7-9	ASSLLGGYTEAF
TRBV6-1	ASQNTVFYEQY
TRBV14	ASSQAAGGEQY
TRBV5-5	ASSGDRRSSGANVLT
TRBV6-5	ASRTPRPGGETQY
TRBV11-3	ASRAGGTGYHSGNTIY
TRBV5-1	ASSLAAGQGHSYGYT
TRBV15	ATSRDHRGQGKGSTDTQY
TRBV7-8	ASSLAAGGTNEKLF
TRBV7-2	ASSLHGTTNEKLF
TRBV11-2	ASSSQGEGTQY
TRBV7-7	ASSTQGGETQY
TRBV5-1	ASSELSGANVLT
TRBV7-2	ASSLDSGNSPLH
TRBV18	ASSVLGVDTQY
TRBV6-5	ASSSEQGQNTEAF
TRBV25-1	ASSTSGPGPYEQY
TRBV28	ASRTGGVLYTEAF
TRBV2	ASSEIPGQGSNEQF
TRBV5-1	ASSPEITGPNTGELF
TRBV5-1	ASSLEGGPTGELF
TRBV7-3	ASSLGLASEQF
TRBV10-3	AISESAYTYEQY
TRBV19	ASSIGGPDTQY